The 24 T cell receptor beta chains given below trace back to one sample, sequenced in a study of identical twins. TCRdb itself ran the 5' RACE reads through MiXCR, one entry per CDR3 protein. In the table there are a few hundred thousand distinct CDR3 sequences, 5% to 7% of which are singletons. This sample was shared with a second study, whose subject was T cells expressing NK-cell markers.

Material: CD8+ T cells sorted from blood. These receptors were collected from a woman under 30 in good health.

This clonotype was observed at least ten times. The rearrangement links TRBV2 to TRBJ2-3; TRBD2 aligns across 7 bases. This CDR3 has 14 amino acids. CDR1 and CDR2 from the germline V gene are SNHLY and FYNNEI. J gave up 3 bases and V 7 bases, and 7 bases lay outside the gene matches. Written as DNA, the CDR3 is TGTGCCAGCATTTTGCGGGAGAAGACAGATACGCAGTATTTT. Its protein product is CASILREKTDTQYF.

V usage is TRBV4-3 and J usage is TRBJ1-2, with D perhaps matching TRBD1 (5 bases). The CDR3 covers 15 residues. Deletions cut 3 bases from V and 8 bases from J, with 19 bases between. Germline V gene data show CDR1 as LGHNA and CDR2 as YSLEER. DNA of the CDR3: TGCGCCAGCAGCCACACCTATCCTGACAGTCGAGGCTACACCTTC. Protein product: CASSHTYPDSRGYTF.

In this sample, this clonotype turned up many times. This chain joins TRBV9 and TRBJ2-7; 7 positions match TRBD2. Trimming cost V 4 bases and J 3 bases; bases outside gene matches: 7. The V gene's germline CDR1 is SGDLS and CDR2 YYNGEE. The CDR3 totals 14 residues. CDR3: CASSIAGGDYEQYF. The CDR3 nucleotides read TGTGCCAGCAGCATAGCGGGCGGGGACTACGAGCAGTACTTC.

Many counts were recorded for this clonotype. CDR3 amino acids: CASSFRGGYNSPLHF. The CDR3 DNA follows: TGTGCCAGCAGTTTCCGAGGGGGCTATAATTCACCCCTCCACTTT. The chain couples TRBV27 to TRBJ1-6; D possibly corresponds to TRBD1 (6 bases). CDR1 MNHEY and CDR2 SMNVEV come from the germline V gene (reference sequence). CDR3 length equals 15 residues. Trimming pared 3 bases from V and 3 bases from J, leaving 9 bases between.

In its sample, this clonotype was seen many times. This sequence joins TRBV4-3 and TRBJ2-1, with 10 positions matching TRBD2. Germline lookup yields CDR1 LGHNA and CDR2 YSLEER. The CDR3 covers 15 residues. Germline trimming cut 3 bases from V and 7 bases from J; bases unmatched to any gene: 6. The CDR3 protein is CASSQGLAGVNEQFF. The CDR3 nucleotides read TGCGCCAGCAGCCAGGGTCTAGCGGGAGTGAATGAGCAGTTCTTC.

In its sample, this clonotype was seen many times. The chain couples TRBV12-3 or TRBV12-4 to TRBJ1-1; 8 positions agree with TRBD1. The CDR3 runs 14 residues. The J segment lost 1 base and the V segment lost 4 bases, leaving 2 bases of the junction unmatched. CDR3 bases: TGTGCCAGCAGTTGGACAGGGACGAACACTGAAGCTTTCTTT. Translating it yields CASSWTGTNTEAFF.

At least ten counts were recorded for this clonotype. The chain employs TRBV24-1 and TRBJ2-1, with D tentatively TRBD2 (6 bases). V was pared by 3 bases and J by 0 bases, with 8 bases between. Germline CDR1 KGHDR, CDR2 SFDVKD. This CDR3 spans 15 amino acids. Written as DNA, the CDR3 is TGTGCCACCAGTGATGGGGGAGGCTCCTACAATGAGCAGTTCTTC. This encodes CATSDGGGSYNEQFF.

This clonotype was observed at least ten times. The V call is TRBV12-3 or TRBV12-4, the J call TRBJ1-3; D gene uncertain. The V and J ends lost 4 bases and 4 bases respectively, with 8 bases between them. The CDR3 has 13 residues. CDR3 in DNA: TGTGCCAGCAGTTATTTTCGCGGAAACACCATATATTTT. Amino acids: CASSYFRGNTIYF.

The rearrangement links TRBV7-9 to TRBJ2-1; D perhaps matches TRBD2 (5 bases). CDR1 and CDR2 (germline): SEHNR, FQNEAQ (reference sequence). Trimming pared 1 base from V and 2 bases from J, leaving 12 bases between. This CDR3 has 16 amino acids. CDR3 sequence: CASSLDTAGTYNEQFF. The CDR3 bases are TGTGCCAGCAGCTTAGATACGGCGGGTACCTACAATGAGCAGTTCTTC.

V gene TRBV10-3 combines with J gene TRBJ1-6; D remains unclear. Trimming took 3 bases from V and 8 from J, leaving 11 bases between them. CDR3 length equals 14 residues. Germline loops: CDR1 ENHRY, CDR2 SYGVKD. The CDR3 nucleotides read TGTGCCATCAGTGACAGGAGAAGACATTCACCCCTCCACTTT. Translation gives CAISDRRRHSPLHF.

The chain employs TRBV2 and TRBJ2-5, with 11 bases fitting TRBD2. V shed 4 bases, J shed 3 bases, and the junction held 4 bases outside the gene matches. This CDR3 has 15 residues. Germline CDR1 and CDR2: SNHLY and FYNNEI. The CDR3 DNA is TGTGCCAGCAGTGTTGGACTAGCGGGTGAAGAGACCCAGTACTTC. Translation gives CASSVGLAGEETQYF.

This clonotype was found a few times. The V gene is TRBV6-2 or TRBV6-3, the J gene TRBJ2-3, with D maybe TRBD1 (5 bases). The V gene's germline CDR1 is MNHEY and CDR2 SVGEGT. The CDR3 is 19 amino acids. Trimming removed 0 bases at V and 3 bases at J, with 22 bases between. The CDR3 sequence is CASSYSIPPRDRRTDTQYF. The CDR3 nucleotides are TGTGCCAGCAGTTACTCGATCCCACCCAGGGATCGGCGAACAGATACGCAGTATTTT.

This clonotype was detected only a few times. In DNA form, the CDR3 reads TGTGCCAGCAGAACGACAGGGGGTCACACTGAAGCTTTCTTT. It translates to CASRTTGGHTEAFF. The chain recombines TRBV27 with TRBJ1-1; 9 bases line up with TRBD1. Germline assignment: CDR1 MNHEY and CDR2 SMNVEV (reference sequence). V shed 6 bases and J 3 bases; nucleotides not matched to a gene: 5. The CDR3 runs to 14 residues.

A few counts support this clonotype. The rearrangement uses TRBV11-2 and TRBJ2-1; D perhaps matches TRBD2 (6 bases). CDR1 is SGHAT, CDR2 FQNNGV, per germline. Trimming removed 5 bases from V and 3 bases from J, with 17 bases in between. The CDR3 extends over 16 amino acids. CDR3 DNA: TGTGCCAGCAGCACCCCGGGACTCCTATACTACAATGAGCAGTTCTTC. Amino acid sequence: CASSTPGLLYYNEQFF.

This chain uses TRBV5-1 with TRBJ2-7; possibly TRBD2 for D (5 bases). This CDR3 has 15 residues. Trimming pared 1 base from V and 6 bases from J, leaving 17 bases between. Germline CDR1 reads SGHRS; CDR2 reads YFSETQ. The CDR3 spells CASSLLGEQLSEQYF. The DNA for the CDR3 is TGCGCCAGCAGCTTGCTTGGGGAGCAGTTGTCCGAGCAGTACTTC.

The sample holds a few counts of this clonotype. The V gene is TRBV27, the J gene TRBJ1-1; 10 bases are a match to TRBD1. Germline values: CDR1 MNHEY, CDR2 SMNVEV (reference sequence). The CDR3 is 17 amino acids. Losses at the gene ends were 4 bases for V and 8 bases for J; bases not matched to a gene: 16. In DNA, the CDR3 is TGTGCCAGCAGTTCAGGCCCTGGGACAGGGGTTAACGGAGAAGCTTTCTTT. The encoded protein is CASSSGPGTGVNGEAFF.

Many counts were recorded for this clonotype. The chain links TRBV12-3 or TRBV12-4 to TRBJ2-1, with no clear D. V lost 5 bases to trimming and J lost 9 bases, with 11 bases between them. There are 12 residues in the CDR3. Written as DNA, the CDR3 is TGTGCCAGCAGTCCGCCGACCGTTGAGCAGTTCTTC. It codes for CASSPPTVEQFF.

The chain joins TRBV7-9 to TRBJ2-1; 8 nucleotides agree with TRBD2. Germline V gene data show CDR1 as SEHNR and CDR2 as FQNEAQ (reference sequence). Unmatched junction bases numbered 8, after V lost 4 bases and J lost 6 bases. The CDR3 is 15 amino acids. The CDR3 sequence: CASSSEELAANEQFF. In DNA, the CDR3 is TGTGCCAGCAGCTCTGAGGAACTAGCGGCCAATGAGCAGTTCTTC. The full variable domain, in which reference TRBV7-9 and TRBJ2-1 provide the parts outside the CDR3, is DTGVSQNPRHKITKRGQNVTFRCDPISEHNRLYWYRQTLGQGPEFLTYFQNEAQLEKSRLLSDRFSAERPKGSFSTLEIQRTEQGDSAMYLCASSSEELAANEQFFGPGTRLTVL.

The gene calls are TRBV15 and TRBJ2-5; 7 nucleotides agree with TRBD1. This CDR3 is built from 14 residues. Losses at the gene ends were 0 bases for V and 5 bases for J; bases not matched to a gene: 3. From germline, CDR1 is LNHNV and CDR2 YYDKDF (reference sequence). DNA of the CDR3: TGTGCCACCAGCAGAGATCAGGACAGGGAGACCCAGTACTTC. Its protein is CATSRDQDRETQYF.

The chain employs TRBV12-3 or TRBV12-4 and TRBJ1-2; 10 nucleotides agree with TRBD1. Losses at the gene ends were 3 bases for V and 7 bases for J; bases not matched to a gene: 8. The CDR3 extends over 15 amino acids. The CDR3 sequence: CASSFLDRGLSGYTF. DNA of the CDR3: TGTGCCAGCAGTTTCCTCGACAGGGGGCTAAGTGGCTACACCTTC.

This chain uses TRBV14 with TRBJ2-1; 10 nucleotides match TRBD2. After removal of 0 bases from V and 9 bases from J, the junction contained 14 bases not matched to a gene. This CDR3 has 18 residues. Germline V lookup: CDR1 SGHDN, CDR2 FVKESK. This chain's CDR3 is CASSQDLAGVYSPSEQFF. DNA of the CDR3: TGTGCCAGCAGCCAAGATCTAGCGGGGGTTTATTCACCAAGTGAGCAGTTCTTC. Variable domain in full (rest from reference TRBV14 and TRBJ2-1): EAGVTQFPSHSVIEKGQTVTLRCDPISGHDNLYWYRRVMGKEIKFLLHFVKESKQDESGMPNNRFLAERTGGTYSTLKVQPAELEDSGVYFCASSQDLAGVYSPSEQFFGPGTRLTVL.

V is TRBV5-1 and J is TRBJ2-7; D is perhaps TRBD1 (5 bases). The germline gives CDR1 SGHRS, CDR2 YFSETQ. Between the trimmed V and J ends, which lost 0 bases and 5 bases, there was a span of 9 bases. The CDR3 loop spans 13 amino acids. The CDR3 reads CASSLVGLDEQYF. In DNA form, the CDR3 reads TGCGCCAGCAGCTTGGTGGGGCTCGACGAGCAGTACTTC. Looking up the rest from reference TRBV5-1 and TRBJ2-7 gives the full variable domain: KAGVTQTPRYLIKTRGQQVTLSCSPISGHRSVSWYQQTPGQGLQFLFEYFSETQRNKGNFPGRFSGRQFSNSRSEMNVSTLELGDSALYLCASSLVGLDEQYFGPGTRLTVT.

This clonotype has only a few counts. V usage is TRBV29-1 and J usage is TRBJ2-1, with 8 nucleotides matching TRBD2. Trimming at V came to 7 bases and at J to 9 bases, leaving 8 bases not matched to a gene. The germline V gene encodes CDR1 SQVTM and CDR2 ANQGSEA. The CDR3 loop spans 12 amino acids. CDR3 DNA sequence: TGCAGCGCATCTGGGACTAGAGTTGAGCAGTTCTTC. Its protein is CSASGTRVEQFF.

The rearrangement joins TRBV6-2 or TRBV6-3 to TRBJ2-2, with a possible D match to TRBD2 (6 bases). This CDR3 is 18 amino acids long. Between the trimmed V and J ends, which lost 2 bases and 0 bases, there was a span of 16 bases. Per the germline V gene, CDR1 is MNHEY and CDR2 is SVGEGT. In DNA, the CDR3 is TGTGCCAGCAGTTACCCATCGACCGGGACTTCGAACACCGGGGAGCTGTTTTTT. This codes for CASSYPSTGTSNTGELFF.